This T cell receptor (beta chain) was recorded in a study of blood T cell repertoires in COVID-19. Assay used: immunoSEQ multiplex PCR; TCRdb lists only in-frame clones, some missing. The data show approximately 260,000 clones, with about 90% seen just once and 1.5% to 2% held by the top ten. Sequences were obtained from PBMCs or T cells enriched from blood (not recorded which). This TCR was sampled from a woman aged 18-29 years who had recovered from COVID-19.

The CDR3 nucleotides are TGTGCCACCAGCCCTGGACAGGGAGGGTATTACGAGCAGTACTTC. Translated: CATSPGQGGYYEQYF. The chain combines TRBV15 with TRBJ2-7; tentatively, D is TRBD1 (8 bases). Germline V gives CDR1 LNHNV, CDR2 YYDKDF (reference sequence). The CDR3 spans 15 residues. Deletions cut 5 bases from V and 4 bases from J, with 18 bases between.